The text below deals with one T cell receptor beta chain. Its antigen remains unknown. These data come from a study of radiation and T cells in renal cell carcinoma. Study outcomes and limitations: Top tumor clonotypes rose in blood 2 weeks post-radiation, then contracted.

The protocol was immunoSEQ multiplex PCR, while the TCRdb copy is restricted to in-frame clones and leaves out a portion. The table has around 76,000 clones, 82% seen once. The V end was cut by 6 bases, the J end by 4 bases, with 15 bases between. The CDR3 length is 14 residues. Germline V gives CDR1 LNHDA, CDR2 SQIVND (reference sequence). Described time point: blood 2 weeks post-SBRT. Treatment in this sample: 15 Gy SBRT to primary tumor, nephrectomy 4 weeks later. This clonotype was sampled from a man aged 60-69 years with renal cell carcinoma. This chain links TRBV19 with TRBJ1-1; possible D gene TRBD1, 6 bases. Sample: blood, taken from a patient whose treatment included radiotherapy and nephrectomy. CDR3 amino acids: CASRIGPGVTEAFF. The CDR3 DNA reads TGTGCCAGTAGAATCGGGCCAGGGGTCACTGAAGCTTTCTTT.